Shown below are 5 T cell receptor beta chains from a single sample sequenced in a study of tumor and adjacent non-tumor tissue in lung cancer. TCRbeta libraries were built with three rounds of nested PCR, modified from ARM-PCR. TCRdb reprocessed the multiplex PCR reads with MiXCR, giving one entry per CDR3 protein. The sample shows 70,000 to 90,000 distinct CDR3 sequences, 55% to 70% of them seen only once. RNA was extracted from bulk tissue without any cell sorting. More than 3 cm separated this lung sample from the edge of the tumor. The sequencing input was distant non-tumor lung tissue. Receptors were obtained from a woman between 45 and 65 years old with non-small cell lung cancer.

With regard to this clonotype: A much larger clone differs by one base, so this may be a read error. This sequence joins TRBV4-2 and TRBJ2-6; TRBD1 or TRBD2 may be the D gene (5 bases each). This CDR3 region has 16 residues. In germline, CDR1 is LGHNA, CDR2 YNFKEQ. The CDR3 sequence is CDSSPGTRSGANVLTF. CDR3 nucleotide sequence: TGTGACAGCAGCCCCGGGACCCGCTCTGGGGCCAACGTCCTGACTTTC.

Note on this clonotype: This could be a read error, since a much larger clone is one nucleotide away. The CDR3 bases are TGTGCCAGCAGGGTGGACAAGGCATCCTACGAGCAGTACTTC. Its protein product is CASRVDKASYEQYF. The V and J genes are TRBV12-3 or TRBV12-4 and TRBJ2-7, with a tentative D call TRBD1 (5 bases). V lost 6 bases and J 1 base, leaving 13 bases between the germline ends. This CDR3 comprises 14 residues.

This clonotype was counted once. A much larger clone sits a single nucleotide away, making a read error possible. The V and J genes are TRBV5-4 and TRBJ1-2; perhaps TRBD1 as D (5 bases). V shed 6 bases and J shed 5 bases, with 20 bases lying between them. Germline CDR1 SGHNT, CDR2 YYREEE (reference sequence). The CDR3 covers 15 residues. CDR3 sequence (DNA): TGTGCCAGCACCCATCGGGGACGGAGCTTTTATGGCTACACCTTC. Residues: CASTHRGRSFYGYTF. The whole variable domain, filled in from reference TRBV5-4 and TRBJ1-2, reads ETGVTQSPTHLIKTRGQQVTLRCSSQSGHNTVSWYQQALGQGPQFIFQYYREEENGRGNFPPRFSGLQFPNYSSELNVNALELDDSALYLCASTHRGRSFYGYTFGSGTRLTVV.

A note on this clonotype: One base away lies a much larger clone, so this may be a sequencing read error. J is TRBJ2-1 and V is TRBV7-6, with a tentative D call TRBD1 (6 bases). The CDR3 has 15 residues. Germline CDR1 reads SGHVS; CDR2 reads FNYEAQ. CDR3 sequence reads: CDSSQGGVGTNEQFF. The DNA of the CDR3 is TGTGACAGCAGCCAAGGGGGAGTAGGTACCAATGAGCAGTTCTTC.

The chain is built from TRBV29-1 and TRBJ2-5; D tentatively fits TRBD1 or TRBD2 (6 bases each). CDR3 length equals 12 residues. V lost 8 bases, J lost 5 bases, and 15 bases lay in between. Germline loops: CDR1 SQVTM, CDR2 ANQGSEA. CDR3 sequence (DNA): TGCAGCATTGGAGGGGGTTACGAGACCCAGTACTTC. This sequence encodes CSIGGGYETQYF.